This T cell receptor beta chain comes out of a study of T cell changes during pregnancy in multiple sclerosis. The CDR3 runs to 14 residues. The germline V and J ends were trimmed by 0 bases and 5 bases, with 11 bases remaining between them. Germline CDR1 and CDR2: SGHRS and YFSETQ. Some clones are missing from TCRdb's copy, which holds only in-frame ones; the method was immunoSEQ multiplex PCR. The table shows fewer than 90,000 clones, with 94% occurring only once. A remark on this clone: Additional DNA sequences in this sample encode the identical CDR3.

The receptor's source is a female donor in good health, enrolled as a control in a pregnancy study. The material was peripheral blood, obtained after pregnancy. The gene calls are TRBV5-1 and TRBJ2-5; the D gene is possibly TRBD1 (6 bases). The CDR3 is CASSLAGVGETQYF. The CDR3 DNA is TGCGCCAGCAGCTTGGCAGGGGTGGGGGAGACCCAGTACTTC.